The rows below give T cell receptor beta chains drawn from one sample of a study of blood T cell repertoires in COVID-19. Here immunoSEQ multiplex PCR was the method, and the copy in TCRdb shows in-frame clones only, minus some. The sample includes around 150,000 clones, around 92% of them seen just once. The source material was peripheral blood. All receptors come from a man aged 25 to 40 with COVID-19, enrolled during active disease. The CDR3 runs from the conserved cysteine through the conserved F or W. Fields, in order: CDR3 DNA, CDR3 protein, clone size, J gene, D gene, V gene. The D gene is left open where the match is weak. Not every row has a clone size; where given, it reads once, few, many or a size class.

CDR3nt: TGTGCCACCAGTGATTCGGACAGGGTACATGGACCCCAGCATTTT; CDR3aa: CATSDSDRVHGPQHF; abundance: .; j_gene: TRBJ1-5; d_gene: TRBD1; v_gene: TRBV24-1
CDR3nt: TGTGCCAGCAGCTTAGCAGGCGGCGCCTACGAGCAGTACTTC; CDR3aa: CASSLAGGAYEQYF; abundance: .; j_gene: TRBJ2-7; d_gene: .; v_gene: TRBV7-9
CDR3nt: TGTGCCAGCAGTCCCTGGACAGGGTACAATGAGCAGTTCTTC; CDR3aa: CASSPWTGYNEQFF; abundance: .; j_gene: TRBJ2-1; d_gene: TRBD1; v_gene: TRBV6-5
CDR3nt: TGCAGCGCCAGGGAGCGGGGGGGCACCGGGGAGCTGTTTTTT; CDR3aa: CSARERGGTGELFF; abundance: .; j_gene: TRBJ2-2; d_gene: TRBD2; v_gene: TRBV29-1
CDR3nt: TGTGCCAGCAGTCCATATAATTCACCCCTCCACTTT; CDR3aa: CASSPYNSPLHF; abundance: .; j_gene: TRBJ1-6; d_gene: .; v_gene: TRBV12-3/TRBV12-4
CDR3nt: TGCGCCAGCAGCTTGGGCCCGACTGGAGGCTACACCTTC; CDR3aa: CASSLGPTGGYTF; abundance: .; j_gene: TRBJ1-2; d_gene: .; v_gene: TRBV5-1
CDR3nt: TGTGCCAGCAGCGCCGGGACAGGAAAAGAGACCCAGTACTTC; CDR3aa: CASSAGTGKETQYF; abundance: .; j_gene: TRBJ2-5; d_gene: TRBD1; v_gene: TRBV9
CDR3nt: TGTGCCAGCAGGCAGGACAGAACCTACGAGCAGTACTTC; CDR3aa: CASRQDRTYEQYF; abundance: .; j_gene: TRBJ2-7; d_gene: .; v_gene: TRBV12-3/TRBV12-4
CDR3nt: TGTGCCAGCAGTCGTTGGACCCAGTACTTC; CDR3aa: CASSRWTQYF; abundance: once; j_gene: TRBJ2-5; d_gene: .; v_gene: TRBV28
CDR3nt: TGTGCCGCTCGGGACAGGGTGAACTACGAGCAGTACTTC; CDR3aa: CAARDRVNYEQYF; abundance: once; j_gene: TRBJ2-7; d_gene: TRBD1; v_gene: TRBV10-3
CDR3nt: TGTGCCAGCAGCTTGATCGGGGGTGAGCAGTTCTTC; CDR3aa: CASSLIGGEQFF; abundance: .; j_gene: TRBJ2-1; d_gene: .; v_gene: TRBV5-4
CDR3nt: TGTGCCAGCAGTGGTATTACAGGGTCCAATTCACCCCTCCACTTT; CDR3aa: CASSGITGSNSPLHF; abundance: .; j_gene: TRBJ1-6; d_gene: .; v_gene: TRBV2
CDR3nt: TGCGCCAGCAGCCTCCTGGACAATAACTATGGCTACACCTTC; CDR3aa: CASSLLDNNYGYTF; abundance: .; j_gene: TRBJ1-2; d_gene: .; v_gene: TRBV5-1
CDR3nt: TGTGCCAGCAGTATGACAGGGTATTCACCCCTCCACTTT; CDR3aa: CASSMTGYSPLHF; abundance: .; j_gene: TRBJ1-6; d_gene: TRBD1; v_gene: TRBV6-5
CDR3nt: TGTGCCTGGAGTGTACAGGGGTCCTATGGCTACACCTTC; CDR3aa: CAWSVQGSYGYTF; abundance: .; j_gene: TRBJ1-2; d_gene: TRBD1; v_gene: TRBV30
CDR3nt: TGTGCCAGCAAAGAACAGGGAAGGTTTAACTATGGCTACACCTTC; CDR3aa: CASKEQGRFNYGYTF; abundance: .; j_gene: TRBJ1-2; d_gene: .; v_gene: TRBV6-5
CDR3nt: TGTGCCAGTAGGTTCGCGGGTTCCTACGAGCAGTACTTC; CDR3aa: CASRFAGSYEQYF; abundance: .; j_gene: TRBJ2-7; d_gene: .; v_gene: TRBV19
CDR3nt: TGCGCCAGCAGCTTGGGGGCAGAAGAAGCTTTCTTT; CDR3aa: CASSLGAEEAFF; abundance: .; j_gene: TRBJ1-1; d_gene: .; v_gene: TRBV5-1
CDR3nt: TGTGCCACCAGTGATTTGAAACAGGGGGCTGAAGAGACCCAGTACTTC; CDR3aa: CATSDLKQGAEETQYF; abundance: .; j_gene: TRBJ2-5; d_gene: TRBD1; v_gene: TRBV24-1
CDR3nt: TGCGCCAGCAGCTTCGGGACAGGGAGTGGAAACACCATATATTTT; CDR3aa: CASSFGTGSGNTIYF; abundance: .; j_gene: TRBJ1-3; d_gene: TRBD1; v_gene: TRBV5-1
CDR3nt: TGTGCCAGCAGCCAAAATTGGGGGGGGCCCTTGGGTAATGAAAAACTGTTTTTT; CDR3aa: CASSQNWGGPLGNEKLFF; abundance: .; j_gene: TRBJ1-4; d_gene: .; v_gene: TRBV3-1/TRBV3-2
CDR3nt: TGTGCCACCGGGACAGGGCTTTCCAATGAGCAGTTCTTC; CDR3aa: CATGTGLSNEQFF; abundance: few; j_gene: TRBJ2-1; d_gene: TRBD1; v_gene: TRBV24-1
CDR3nt: TGTGCCAGCAGCTTGGAGTCAGTCAAGGGGAAGACCCAGTACTTC; CDR3aa: CASSLESVKGKTQYF; abundance: once; j_gene: TRBJ2-5; d_gene: .; v_gene: TRBV5-8
CDR3nt: TGTGCCAGCAGTCTTACGCAGGGGTCGGAATCCTACGAGCAGTACTTC; CDR3aa: CASSLTQGSESYEQYF; abundance: .; j_gene: TRBJ2-7; d_gene: .; v_gene: TRBV6-2/TRBV6-3
CDR3nt: TGTGCCAGCAGCGTGGGGGCTAGCTCCTATAATTCACCCCTCCACTTT; CDR3aa: CASSVGASSYNSPLHF; abundance: .; j_gene: TRBJ1-6; d_gene: .; v_gene: TRBV9
CDR3nt: TGTGCCAGCAGTTTGAGGACAGGCAAAGCTTTCTTT; CDR3aa: CASSLRTGKAFF; abundance: .; j_gene: TRBJ1-1; d_gene: TRBD1; v_gene: TRBV28
CDR3nt: TGTGCCACCACCAGACAGGGGGGCACTGAAGCTTTCTTT; CDR3aa: CATTRQGGTEAFF; abundance: once; j_gene: TRBJ1-1; d_gene: TRBD1; v_gene: TRBV7-8
CDR3nt: TGTGCCAGTAGTGACCGACAGGGGGCGCGTCTAGGAGAGACCCAGTACTTC; CDR3aa: CASSDRQGARLGETQYF; abundance: .; j_gene: TRBJ2-5; d_gene: TRBD1; v_gene: TRBV19
CDR3nt: TGTGCCAGCAGCGCCCGAACTAGCGGGGGGATAACCGGGGAGCTGTTTTTT; CDR3aa: CASSARTSGGITGELFF; abundance: .; j_gene: TRBJ2-2; d_gene: TRBD2; v_gene: TRBV7-9
CDR3nt: TGTGCCAGCAGCCGCGGGGGGTTGAGTAATCCGGACGAGCAGTACTTC; CDR3aa: CASSRGGLSNPDEQYF; abundance: .; j_gene: TRBJ2-7; d_gene: TRBD2; v_gene: TRBV5-4
CDR3nt: TGCGCCAGCAGCCCAAGAGTTCAGGGGGCAGGGGAAAAACTGTTTTTT; CDR3aa: CASSPRVQGAGEKLFF; abundance: once; j_gene: TRBJ1-4; d_gene: TRBD1; v_gene: TRBV4-3
CDR3nt: TGTGCCAGCAGTTTATCCTTCACAATCGGGACAGGGGGCCCGAACACTGAAGCTTTCTTT; CDR3aa: CASSLSFTIGTGGPNTEAFF; abundance: .; j_gene: TRBJ1-1; d_gene: TRBD1; v_gene: TRBV28
CDR3nt: TGTGCCAGCACCCTTAGCGGGAGAAATAATGAGCAGTTCTTC; CDR3aa: CASTLSGRNNEQFF; abundance: .; j_gene: TRBJ2-1; d_gene: TRBD2; v_gene: TRBV6-5
CDR3nt: TGTGCCAGCCGGGACATGAACACTGAAGCTTTCTTT; CDR3aa: CASRDMNTEAFF; abundance: .; j_gene: TRBJ1-1; d_gene: .; v_gene: TRBV12-3/TRBV12-4
CDR3nt: TGCAGCGTTGTCAGTGACACTGTACGGGGGGCCTATGGCTACACCTTC; CDR3aa: CSVVSDTVRGAYGYTF; abundance: .; j_gene: TRBJ1-2; d_gene: .; v_gene: TRBV29-1
CDR3nt: TGTGCCACCACCCCGGGACAGCTCACCGGGGAGCTGTTTTTT; CDR3aa: CATTPGQLTGELFF; abundance: .; j_gene: TRBJ2-2; d_gene: TRBD1; v_gene: TRBV24-1
CDR3nt: TGTGCCAGCAGCTTAGCGGGGTGGGACACGCAGCATTTT; CDR3aa: CASSLAGWDTQHF; abundance: .; j_gene: TRBJ1-5; d_gene: .; v_gene: TRBV7-8
CDR3nt: TGTGCCAGTAGTTGGGACAGGGTAAGCAATCAGCCCCAGCATTTT; CDR3aa: CASSWDRVSNQPQHF; abundance: .; j_gene: TRBJ1-5; d_gene: TRBD1; v_gene: TRBV19
CDR3nt: TGTGCCATCAGCGGGGGACAGGACAGCTCCTATAATTCACCCCTCCACTTT; CDR3aa: CAISGGQDSSYNSPLHF; abundance: once; j_gene: TRBJ1-6; d_gene: TRBD1; v_gene: TRBV10-3
CDR3nt: TGTGCCAGCAGTTTCCGGGACAACTCCTACGAGCAGTACTTC; CDR3aa: CASSFRDNSYEQYF; abundance: .; j_gene: TRBJ2-7; d_gene: .; v_gene: TRBV28